The 32 T cell receptor beta chains presented below share a single source sample, sequenced in a study of blood T cells in healthy people across ages. A second PCR of about 7 to 12 cycles used a sample-barcoded 5' primer and a J-beta primer mix. TCRdb re-analysed the 5' RACE reads in MiXCR, keeping a single row per CDR3 protein. The sample comprises around 940,000 distinct CDR3 sequences, 51% of which are singletons, and around a fifth rests with the top ten. The sample was blood. These receptors came from a woman aged 60 to 75 in good health.

The genes are TRBV7-9 and TRBJ2-3; D remains unclear. The CDR3 covers 14 residues. Trimming stripped 1 base from V and 2 bases from J, with 7 bases between. Germline-derived CDR1 and CDR2 are SEHNR and FQNEAQ (reference sequence). The CDR3 DNA reads as TGTGCCAGCAGCTTAGGTATACACACAGATACGCAGTATTTT. Its protein product is CASSLGIHTDTQYF.

This rearrangement joins TRBV11-2 to TRBJ2-6; D is ambiguous. Trimming took 5 bases from V and 0 from J, leaving 11 bases between them. This CDR3 has 16 amino acids. CDR1 SGHAT and CDR2 FQNNGV come from the germline V gene. Written as DNA, the CDR3 is TGTGCCAGCAGCCCACGGGCCGACTCTGGGGCCAACGTCCTGACTTTC. As protein: CASSPRADSGANVLTF.

This clonotype was seen more than once but under ten times. J is TRBJ2-4 and V is TRBV11-2; D unresolved. The tail of the sequence fits TRBJ2-7 better, so the J call may be wrong. The germline V gene encodes CDR1 SGHAT and CDR2 FQNNGV. The CDR3 sequence is 13 residues long. CDR3 region: CAGKAPNSPEQYF. CDR3 bases: TGTGCCGGGAAGGCCCCGAACTCCCCCGAGCAGTACTTC.

The V and J genes are TRBV29-1 and TRBJ1-4, with no clear D. V was pared by 5 bases and J by 0 bases, with 7 bases between. The V gene's germline CDR1 is SQVTM and CDR2 ANQGSEA. This CDR3 spans 13 amino acids. Here the CDR3 reads CSVLRTTNEKLFF. In nucleotides, the CDR3 is TGCAGCGTTCTGAGAACAACTAATGAAAAACTGTTTTTT.

This clonotype was seen only a few times. The chain combines TRBV20-1 with TRBJ2-7, with unresolved D. CDR3 length: 12 amino acids. CDR1 is DFQATT and CDR2 is SNEGSKA in the germline V gene (reference sequence). Trimming left V 4 bases short and J 6 bases short, with 13 bases between. CDR3 in amino acids: CSANSAFVEQYF. Written as DNA, the CDR3 is TGCAGTGCTAACAGCGCCTTTGTCGAGCAGTACTTC.

This clonotype was detected once. The rearrangement links TRBV28 to TRBJ2-5; TRBD2 matches at 12 bases. The J call may be mistaken, given a closer DNA end match to TRBJ2-7. The length of the CDR3 is 14 residues. CDR1 is MDHEN and CDR2 is SYDVKM in the germline V gene. CDR3 in amino acids: CASSSLAGGDEQYF. The CDR3 nucleotides read TGTGCCAGCAGTTCACTAGCGGGAGGTGACGAGCAGTACTTC.

This chain links TRBV11-3 with TRBJ2-3; D gene uncertain. The CDR3 length is 13 residues. Trimming removed 5 bases from V and 9 bases from J, with 15 bases in between. Germline V gene data show CDR1 as SGHNT and CDR2 as YENEEA. CDR3 residues: CASSPTPVQTQYF. DNA of the CDR3: TGTGCCAGCAGCCCCACTCCTGTGCAAACGCAGTATTTT.

The chain combines TRBV2 with TRBJ2-1; perhaps TRBD2 as D (5 bases). V was clipped by 2 bases and J by 7 bases, with 12 bases between them. CDR3 length: 14 residues. The germline CDR1 and CDR2 sequences are SNHLY and FYNNEI. The CDR3 is CASSETRAGNEQFF. The CDR3 DNA follows: TGTGCCAGCAGTGAAACTAGGGCCGGGAATGAGCAGTTCTTC.

The genes are TRBV7-9 and TRBJ2-1; 9 bases map to TRBD2. After removal of 2 bases from V and 6 bases from J, the junction contained 5 bases not matched to a gene. This CDR3 spans 15 amino acids. Looked up from germline, CDR1 is SEHNR and CDR2 is FQNEAQ (reference sequence). The CDR3 DNA reads TGTGCCAGCAGCTTAAAGCGGGAGGTTAGCAATGAGCAGTTCTTC. Translation gives CASSLKREVSNEQFF.

The CDR3 loop reads CASSLEVGVEETQYF. The CDR3 region has the DNA TGCGCCAGCAGCTTGGAGGTGGGAGTAGAAGAGACCCAGTACTTC. This chain joins TRBV5-1 and TRBJ2-5; a weak D match, TRBD2 (5 bases). The CDR3 is 15 residues long. Germline V gene lookup returns CDR1 SGHRS and CDR2 YFSETQ. Trimming removed 0 bases from V and 3 bases from J, with 12 bases in between. Complete variable domain (other parts from reference TRBV5-1 and TRBJ2-5): KAGVTQTPRYLIKTRGQQVTLSCSPISGHRSVSWYQQTPGQGLQFLFEYFSETQRNKGNFPGRFSGRQFSNSRSEMNVSTLELGDSALYLCASSLEVGVEETQYFGPGTRLLVL.

The chain recombines TRBV28 with TRBJ2-3; D is uncertain. The germline V and J ends were trimmed by 7 bases and 1 base, with 6 bases remaining between them. Looked up from germline, CDR1 is MDHEN and CDR2 is SYDVKM. The length of the CDR3 is 12 residues. CDR3 residues: CASNLRTDTQYF. CDR3 DNA sequence: TGTGCCAGCAACCTACGCACAGATACGCAGTATTTT.

There are a few counts of this clonotype. J is TRBJ2-7 and V is TRBV28; D uncertain. V shed 4 bases and J shed 2 bases, with 6 bases lying between them. Per germline, CDR1 MDHEN and CDR2 SYDVKM. CDR3 length: 12 amino acids. The CDR3 protein is CASSSVTYEQYF. DNA of the CDR3: TGTGCCAGCAGTTCCGTGACCTACGAGCAGTACTTC.

This chain links TRBV28 with TRBJ2-1; D call uncertain. V dropped 8 bases and J dropped 1 base, with 9 bases sitting between them. This CDR3 region has 13 residues. CDR1 and CDR2 (germline): MDHEN, SYDVKM. CDR3 in DNA: TGTGCCAGCCGAATTTTGTCCTACAATGAGCAGTTCTTC. Encoded protein: CASRILSYNEQFF.

The gene calls are TRBV2 and TRBJ2-7; D remains ambiguous. Germline assignment: CDR1 SNHLY and CDR2 FYNNEI. V lost 0 bases, J lost 2 bases, and 8 bases lay in between. The CDR3 runs 14 residues. This CDR3 is CASSEATPTYEQYF. The CDR3, as DNA: TGTGCCAGCAGTGAAGCAACCCCAACCTACGAGCAGTACTTC.

This chain links TRBV10-3 with TRBJ2-7; D may correspond to TRBD1 or TRBD2 (5 bases each). The ends were cut back, 7 bases at V and 3 bases at J, with 13 bases in the middle. Per germline, CDR1 ENHRY and CDR2 SYGVKD. CDR3 length: 13 amino acids. CDR3 in amino acids: CAIMRDPRYEQYF. CDR3 DNA sequence: TGTGCCATCATGAGGGACCCCCGCTACGAGCAGTACTTC.

This clonotype was found many times. The V gene is TRBV28, the J gene TRBJ2-7; no clear D gene. The CDR3 length is 12 residues. V lost 6 bases to trimming and J lost 3 bases, with 9 bases between them. The germline CDR1 and CDR2 sequences are MDHEN and SYDVKM. CDR3 amino acids: CASSSRSYEQYF. CDR3 in DNA: TGTGCCAGCAGCAGTAGGAGCTACGAGCAGTACTTC.

The V and J genes are TRBV18 and TRBJ2-4; TRBD1 agrees at 12 bases. Matching the DNA end better, TRBJ2-7 makes the J call doubtful. Germline V gene data show CDR1 as KGHSH and CDR2 as LQKENI. The CDR3 spans 16 residues. CDR3: CASSPLPGTGGSEQYF. The CDR3 nucleotides are TGTGCCAGCTCACCACTCCCCGGGACAGGGGGCTCCGAGCAGTACTTC.

The genes are TRBV20-1 and TRBJ2-7; a possible D gene is TRBD1 (6 bases). The CDR3 contains 16 residues. Germline V gives CDR1 DFQATT, CDR2 SNEGSKA (reference sequence). Trimming shortened V by 6 bases and J by 1 base, and 22 bases separated the two germline ends. The CDR3 here is CSAQIPGQKTSYEQYF. The CDR3 DNA follows: TGCAGTGCCCAAATTCCGGGACAAAAGACATCCTACGAGCAGTACTTC.

A word on this clonotype: The junction shows a germline mismatch at one end, possibly a read error. The chain uses TRBV3-1 and TRBJ1-2, with 7 bases matching TRBD1. The CDR3 runs 16 residues. The germline V gene has CDR1 LGHDT and CDR2 YNNKEL (reference sequence). The DNA for the CDR3 is TGTGCCAGCAGCCCCTTGGACAGGTCAAGTAACTATGGCTGCACCTTC. Translated, it gives CASSPLDRSSNYGCTF. The whole variable domain, remainder taken from reference TRBV3-1 and TRBJ1-2, is DTAVSQTPKYLVTQMGNDKSIKCEQNLGHDTMYWYKQDSKKFLKIMFSYNNKELIINETVPNRFSPKSPDKAHLNLHINSLELGDSAVYFCASSPLDRSSNYGCTFGSGTRLTVV.

This rearrangement joins TRBV20-1 to TRBJ2-4, with D hard to call. The DNA end favors TRBJ2-5, so the J call may be wrong. Germline values: CDR1 DFQATT, CDR2 SNEGSKA (reference sequence). This CDR3 has 13 residues. CDR3 in amino acids: CSARGHKLETQYF. The CDR3 DNA reads TGCAGTGCTAGAGGCCATAAGTTAGAGACCCAGTACTTC.

The chain joins TRBV20-1 to TRBJ2-7; 7 nucleotides line up with TRBD2. Losses at the gene ends were 0 bases for V and 0 bases for J; bases not matched to a gene: 8. The CDR3 consists of 16 residues. Germline lookup yields CDR1 DFQATT and CDR2 SNEGSKA (reference sequence). CDR3 protein: CSARDITSAHSYEQYF. For the CDR3, the DNA is TGCAGTGCTAGAGATATAACTAGCGCGCACTCCTACGAGCAGTACTTC.

The V gene is TRBV24-1, the J gene TRBJ2-7; either TRBD1 or TRBD2 may fit D (5 bases each). This CDR3 contains 16 residues. Germline lookup yields CDR1 KGHDR and CDR2 SFDVKD. Trimming pared 2 bases from V and 2 bases from J, leaving 15 bases between. CDR3 residues: CATSDSRDGVTYEQYF. CDR3 sequence (DNA): TGTGCCACCAGTGATTCCAGGGACGGCGTCACCTACGAGCAGTACTTC.

The CDR3, as DNA: TGTGCCAGCAAACAGGGGAGCTCCTACAATGAGCAGTTCTTC. This codes for CASKQGSSYNEQFF. The chain employs TRBV28 and TRBJ2-1; the match to TRBD1 covers 7 bases. The CDR3 has 14 residues. Trimming took 7 bases from V and 0 from J; bases not matched to a gene: 3. The germline V gene has CDR1 MDHEN and CDR2 SYDVKM.

This sequence joins TRBV10-2 and TRBJ2-2; 14 bases align to TRBD2. CDR3 length: 16 residues. J was trimmed by 4 bases and V by 4 bases; bases with no gene match: 2. From germline, CDR1 is WSHSY and CDR2 SAAADI. CDR3 coding DNA: TGCGCCAGCAGTGGGGGACTAGCGGGAGTCACCGGGGAGCTGTTTTTT. Its translation: CASSGGLAGVTGELFF.

The chain joins TRBV30 to TRBJ1-5; D uncertain. Trimming took off 5 bases at V and 2 bases at J, with 10 bases between the two ends. Germline CDR1 and CDR2: GTSNPN and SVGIG (reference sequence). The length of the CDR3 is 13 residues. CDR3 in amino acids: CAWETGGNQPQHF. CDR3 nucleotides: TGTGCCTGGGAGACTGGGGGCAATCAGCCCCAGCATTTT.

V is TRBV6-5 and J is TRBJ1-1, with D unclear. Germline V gives CDR1 MNHEY, CDR2 SVGAGI. This CDR3 contains 14 residues. Trimming took 6 bases from V and 1 from J, leaving 12 bases between them. CDR3 sequence (DNA): TGTGCCAGCAGGGACCATCTAGAGAACACTGAAGCTTTCTTT. As protein: CASRDHLENTEAFF.

This clonotype was detected only a few times. The chain is built from TRBV5-1 and TRBJ1-4; D not resolved. Germline CDR1 SGHRS, CDR2 YFSETQ. This CDR3 is 15 amino acids long. V lost 4 bases, J lost 5 bases, and 15 bases lay in between. The CDR3 loop is CASSPTPAGNEKLFF. In DNA form, the CDR3 reads TGCGCCAGCAGCCCCACCCCGGCGGGAAATGAAAAACTGTTTTTT.

This chain connects TRBV7-6 to TRBJ1-1, with 7 bases aligning to TRBD1. J lost 1 base, V lost 5 bases, and 4 bases had no gene match. The CDR3 totals 14 residues. Germline CDR1 reads SGHVS; CDR2 reads FNYEAQ. CDR3: CASSVRGPNTEAFF. As DNA, the CDR3 is TGTGCCAGCAGCGTAAGGGGGCCGAACACTGAAGCTTTCTTT.

This clonotype occurred a few times. V and J are TRBV27 and TRBJ2-4; TRBD2 matches 7 bases. The V gene's germline CDR1 is MNHEY and CDR2 SMNVEV (reference sequence). After removal of 6 bases from V and 5 bases from J, the junction contained 10 bases not matched to a gene. The CDR3 is made up of 15 amino acids. CDR3 DNA: TGTGCCAGCAGGTTTCGCGGGGCGGGGGAAAACATTCAGTACTTC. This sequence encodes CASRFRGAGENIQYF.

This chain joins TRBV6-2 or TRBV6-3 and TRBJ2-7, with 7 nucleotides matching TRBD2. This CDR3 has 15 residues. V gave up 7 bases and J gave up 4 bases; unmatched junction bases: 13. Germline values: CDR1 MNHEY, CDR2 SVGEGT. CDR3 nucleotides: TGTGCCAGCACCCCCGGGCGGGAGTTTCTGTACGAGCAGTACTTC. This translates into CASTPGREFLYEQYF.

The chain links TRBV20-1 to TRBJ2-1; D might be TRBD2 (6 bases). The germline V gene encodes CDR1 DFQATT and CDR2 SNEGSKA (reference sequence). This CDR3 is 17 amino acids long. The CDR3 DNA sequence: TGCACCCGAAGTCGCCTAGCGAAGAAAATACCTTACAATGAGCAGTTCTTC. Amino acid sequence: CTRSRLAKKIPYNEQFF.

This chain connects TRBV19 to TRBJ2-2; unclear D gene. Trimming stripped 3 bases from V and 1 base from J, with 6 bases between. CDR1 and CDR2 from the germline V gene are LNHDA and SQIVND (reference sequence). The CDR3 runs 14 residues. In DNA, the CDR3 is TGTGCCAGTAGTATGGGCCTGAACACCGGGGAGCTGTTTTTT. Amino acid sequence: CASSMGLNTGELFF. Full variable domain (outside the CDR3, taken from reference TRBV19 and TRBJ2-2): DGGITQSPKYLFRKEGQNVTLSCEQNLNHDAMYWYRQDPGQGLRLIYYSQIVNDFQKGDIAEGYSVSREKKESFPLTVTSAQKNPTAFYLCASSMGLNTGELFFGEGSRLTVL.